The 21 T cell receptor beta chains in this list originate from one sample, sequenced in a study of cytomegalovirus exposure and HLA in healthy donors. With 60 Vbeta and 13 Jbeta primers, the PCR was carried out. Produced via immunoSEQ multiplex PCR; TCRdb's table is partial and in-frame only. This table holds 75,000 to 100,000 clones, around 60% found once. Specimen: PBMCs. These receptors were collected from a man in his sixties in good health and CMV-seronegative.

The rearrangement links TRBV13 to TRBJ2-7; D remains ambiguous. Germline CDR1 reads PRHDT; CDR2 reads FYEKMQ (reference sequence). The CDR3 is made up of 15 amino acids. Trimming stripped 5 bases from V and 0 bases from J, with 14 bases between. The CDR3, as DNA: TGTGCCAGCAGCCCCACCGGAGTCAGCTCCTACGAGCAGTACTTC. Its translation is CASSPTGVSSYEQYF.

The chain couples TRBV18 to TRBJ2-7; 7 bases match TRBD2. From germline, CDR1 is KGHSH and CDR2 LQKENI. With V trimmed by 2 bases and J by 2 bases, 6 bases remained unmatched. The CDR3 spans 15 residues. Here the CDR3 reads CASSPRAGEAYEQYF. The CDR3 region has the DNA TGTGCCAGCTCACCAAGGGCGGGGGAGGCCTACGAGCAGTACTTC.

This chain uses TRBV9 with TRBJ1-1; no clear D. Germline V gene lookup returns CDR1 SGDLS and CDR2 YYNGEE. The CDR3 is made up of 14 amino acids. Deletions cut 0 bases from V and 5 bases from J, with 11 bases between. The CDR3 loop is CASSVDDSRTEAFF. CDR3 DNA: TGTGCCAGCAGCGTAGACGATTCGAGGACTGAAGCTTTCTTT.

The CDR3 reads CASSEAGRVSGYTF. The CDR3 bases are TGTGCCAGCAGTGAAGCGGGCAGGGTGAGTGGCTACACCTTC. This chain joins TRBV6-1 and TRBJ1-2; perhaps TRBD1 as D (5 bases). The CDR3 consists of 14 residues. Trimming cost V 0 bases and J 7 bases, with 12 bases left between them. Germline V gives CDR1 MNHNS, CDR2 SASEGT.

This clone has more than one count but fewer than ten. This CDR3 reads CATGPGAYEQYF. CDR3 in DNA: TGTGCCACGGGGCCAGGGGCCTACGAGCAGTACTTC. The V gene is TRBV10-3, the J gene TRBJ2-7; possibly TRBD1 for D (6 bases). V was clipped by 10 bases and J by 2 bases, with 12 bases between them. This CDR3 is built from 12 residues. CDR1 and CDR2 from the germline V gene are ENHRY and SYGVKD.

The CDR3 bases are TGTGCCAGCAGTCCAGGGAGGGGACAGTTCTTC. Protein sequence: CASSPGRGQFF. The chain is built from TRBV28 and TRBJ2-1; 7 bases are a match to TRBD2. Germline trimming cut 5 bases from V and 13 bases from J; bases unmatched to any gene: 5. Per the germline V gene, CDR1 is MDHEN and CDR2 is SYDVKM. The CDR3 totals 11 residues.

The chain has TRBV27 and TRBJ2-7, with a weak D call TRBD2 (5 bases). This CDR3 has 16 residues. CDR1 is MNHEY and CDR2 is SMNVEV in the germline V gene (reference sequence). V was shortened by 6 bases and J by 0 bases, with 18 bases between the two germline ends. The CDR3 DNA follows: TGTGCCAGCAGCCGATCGGGTGTGGGGAGCTCCTACGAGCAGTACTTC. It specifies CASSRSGVGSSYEQYF.

The CDR3 sequence: CATTASNTQYF. The CDR3 DNA sequence: TGTGCCACCACAGCGTCCAATACGCAGTATTTT. The rearrangement joins TRBV15 to TRBJ2-3; D not resolved. Deletions cut 7 bases from V and 7 bases from J, with 9 bases between. The CDR3 covers 11 residues. CDR1 and CDR2 from the germline V gene are LNHNV and YYDKDF (reference sequence).

This clone was seen a few times. V is TRBV2 and J is TRBJ1-1; D gene unclear. The CDR3 runs 14 residues. Germline lookup yields CDR1 SNHLY and CDR2 FYNNEI. With 7 bases removed from V and 7 bases from J, the gap between germline ends came to 19 bases. The CDR3 protein is CASTLERAGVEAFF. CDR3 in DNA: TGTGCCAGCACCCTCGAGAGGGCTGGGGTTGAAGCTTTCTTT.

The chain is built from TRBV5-1 and TRBJ1-1, with 7 nucleotides matching TRBD1. V shed 4 bases and J 1 base; nucleotides not matched to a gene: 7. CDR1 SGHRS and CDR2 YFSETQ come from the germline V gene. This CDR3 region has 15 residues. The CDR3 region has the DNA TGCGCCAGCAGCGGACGGGGACAGCAGAACACTGAAGCTTTCTTT. Translating it yields CASSGRGQQNTEAFF.

The chain uses TRBV29-1 and TRBJ2-7, with 8 bases matching TRBD2. The CDR3 loop spans 14 amino acids. CDR1 and CDR2 from the germline V gene are SQVTM and ANQGSEA. V was pared by 3 bases and J by 1 base, with 5 bases of the junction left unmatched. The CDR3 DNA sequence: TGCAGCGTTGATCTCGGGGGGGAGTCCTACGAGCAGTACTTC. This translates into CSVDLGGESYEQYF.

This clone was detected a few times. The V gene is TRBV11-3, the J gene TRBJ1-1; a weak D match, TRBD1 (5 bases). CDR3 length: 13 residues. CDR1 and CDR2 from the germline V gene are SGHNT and YENEEA. Trimming took off 3 bases at V and 5 bases at J, with 10 bases between the two ends. This CDR3 is CASSLGGETEAFF. The CDR3 DNA reads as TGTGCCAGCAGCTTGGGGGGAGAGACTGAAGCTTTCTTT.

Regarding this clone: The identical CDR3 is also encoded by other nucleotide sequences in the sample. This rearrangement joins TRBV5-1 to TRBJ2-1; 12 bases line up with TRBD1. The CDR3 is 15 amino acids. With V trimmed by 4 bases and J by 9 bases, 8 bases remained unmatched. The germline V gene has CDR1 SGHRS and CDR2 YFSETQ. CDR3 DNA: TGCGCCAGCAGCGAGCGGGGACAGGGGGCTCGTGAGCAGTTCTTC. It translates to CASSERGQGAREQFF.

The chain links TRBV11-2 to TRBJ1-2; D call uncertain. Germline CDR1 and CDR2: SGHAT and FQNNGV. Trimming pared 1 base from V and 0 bases from J, leaving 12 bases between. CDR3 length: 16 amino acids. The CDR3 coding sequence is TGTGCCAGCAGCTTAGCTACAGAAACGACTAACTATGGCTACACCTTC. Amino acid sequence: CASSLATETTNYGYTF.

A few counts support this clone. The V and J genes are TRBV7-9 and TRBJ1-5, with TRBD1 as a possible D gene (5 bases). The V and J ends lost 0 bases and 6 bases respectively, with 15 bases between them. Germline V gene sequence: CDR1 SEHNR, CDR2 FQNEAQ (reference sequence). This CDR3 spans 16 amino acids. The CDR3 loop is CASSLARRVRGQPQHF. The CDR3, as DNA: TGTGCCAGCAGCTTAGCGAGGAGGGTGAGGGGTCAGCCCCAGCATTTT.

The V and J genes are TRBV11-3 and TRBJ2-2; no clear D. Trimming left V 5 bases short and J 5 bases short, with 9 bases between. CDR3 length: 13 residues. Germline V gene sequence: CDR1 SGHNT, CDR2 YENEEA. CDR3 bases: TGTGCCAGCAGCCGAGGAGCAACCGGGGAGCTGTTTTTT. Translation gives CASSRGATGELFF.

This clone has just a few counts. The rearrangement joins TRBV5-6 to TRBJ2-7; D perhaps matches TRBD1 (5 bases). Germline CDR1 is SGHDT and CDR2 is YYEEEE. The germline V and J ends were trimmed by 5 bases and 2 bases, with 23 bases remaining between them. The CDR3 totals 17 residues. DNA of the CDR3: TGTGCCAGCAGTTTTCCCACAGGCAGTCGAAAGACCTACGAGCAGTACTTC. The encoded protein is CASSFPTGSRKTYEQYF.

In its sample, this clone was seen a few times. This chain joins TRBV12-5 and TRBJ2-5; 7 bases align to TRBD2. This CDR3 is built from 12 residues. Looked up from germline, CDR1 is LGHNT and CDR2 is FRNRAP. Trimming cost V 1 base and J 9 bases; bases outside gene matches: 2. CDR3 protein: CASGLERGAQYF. Written as DNA, the CDR3 is TGTGCTAGTGGTTTGGAGCGGGGTGCCCAGTACTTC.

The chain is built from TRBV19 and TRBJ2-1; a possible D gene is TRBD1 (5 bases). The CDR3 totals 13 residues. V was shortened by 6 bases and J by 3 bases, with 9 bases between the two germline ends. Germline V lookup: CDR1 LNHDA, CDR2 SQIVND (reference sequence). CDR3 sequence reads: CASSPDNYNEQFF. The DNA of the CDR3 is TGTGCCAGTAGCCCGGACAACTACAATGAGCAGTTCTTC.

The rearrangement links TRBV28 to TRBJ1-4; 7 bases are a match to TRBD1. The V gene's germline CDR1 is MDHEN and CDR2 SYDVKM. Trimming took 1 base from V and 8 from J; bases not matched to a gene: 7. The CDR3 spans 15 residues. CDR3 region: CASSLYSGGKEKLFF. The DNA of the CDR3 is TGTGCCAGCAGTTTATACTCAGGGGGAAAGGAAAAACTGTTTTTT.

The chain joins TRBV6-5 to TRBJ1-5, with D possibly being TRBD1 (6 bases). Germline assignment: CDR1 MNHEY and CDR2 SVGAGI. The CDR3 spans 13 residues. V lost 6 bases, J lost 3 bases, and 9 bases lay in between. Here the CDR3 DNA reads TGTGCCAGCAGCCAGGGGATCAATCAGCCCCAGCATTTT. Encoded protein: CASSQGINQPQHF.